Following are 27 T cell receptor beta chains from one sample sequenced in a study of shared clonotypes between healthy human individuals. Assay used: immunoSEQ multiplex PCR; TCRdb lists only in-frame clones, some missing. There are 550,000 to 850,000 clones in the sample; around 72% occur only once, and more than 1.5% lies in the top ten. Sequences were obtained from memory CD4+ T cells sorted from blood. Subset indicated: CD45RA-negative fraction. These receptors originate from a woman between 25 and 40 years old in good health.

The genes are TRBV7-2 and TRBJ1-3; 12 nucleotides match TRBD1. The V gene end was trimmed by 5 bases and the J gene end by 5 bases; junction bases not matched to a gene: 7. The CDR3 covers 16 residues. Germline CDR1 is SGHTA and CDR2 is FQGNSA. DNA of the CDR3: TGTGCCAGCAGCCCGCCGGGACAGGGGGCTCGAAACACCATATATTTT. Translated: CASSPPGQGARNTIYF.

The chain uses TRBV7-9 and TRBJ2-7, with D maybe TRBD2 (5 bases). CDR1 and CDR2 from the germline V gene are SEHNR and FQNEAQ (reference sequence). Trimming took off 0 bases at V and 5 bases at J, with 14 bases between the two ends. The CDR3 sequence is 15 residues long. CDR3 amino acids: CASSLAWGEVNEQYF. The CDR3 DNA reads as TGTGCCAGCAGCTTAGCGTGGGGAGAGGTGAACGAGCAGTACTTC.

The J gene is TRBJ1-2, the V gene TRBV7-9, with 9 positions matching TRBD1. Per the germline V gene, CDR1 is SEHNR and CDR2 is FQNEAQ (reference sequence). The CDR3 sequence is 16 residues long. After removal of 5 bases from V and 6 bases from J, the junction contained 13 bases not matched to a gene. The CDR3 DNA follows: TGTGCCAGCAGCCTCTCCCGGGACAGGGCTACCGATGGCTACACCTTC. Its protein product is CASSLSRDRATDGYTF.

The rearrangement links TRBV7-8 to TRBJ1-2; D not resolved. The CDR3 contains 14 residues. CDR1 is SGHVS, CDR2 FQNEAQ, per germline. Trimming stripped 3 bases from V and 3 bases from J, with 11 bases between. As DNA, the CDR3 is TGTGCCAGCAGCTTCGGAGGGTTTGACTATGGCTACACCTTC. This translates into CASSFGGFDYGYTF.

V is TRBV11-3 and J is TRBJ2-4; TRBD2 aligns across 11 bases. CDR1 and CDR2 from the germline V gene are SGHNT and YENEEA. The CDR3 length is 16 residues. V dropped 5 bases and J dropped 4; count of bases not matched to a gene: 7. The CDR3 reads CASSDRLAGRKNIQYF. CDR3 DNA: TGTGCCAGCAGCGACCGACTAGCGGGACGGAAAAACATTCAGTACTTC. The whole variable domain, remainder taken from reference TRBV11-3 and TRBJ2-4, is EAGVVQSPRYKIIEKKQPVAFWCNPISGHNTLYWYLQNLGQGPELLIRYENEEAVDDSQLPKDRFSAERLKGVDSTLKIQPAELGDSAVYLCASSDRLAGRKNIQYFGAGTRLSVL.

The chain combines TRBV5-4 with TRBJ2-7, with a tentative D call TRBD2 (6 bases). This CDR3 contains 14 residues. Germline-derived CDR1 and CDR2 are SGHNT and YYREEE (reference sequence). Trimming cost V 2 bases and J 0 bases, with 9 bases left between them. The CDR3 is CASSFYGSSYEQYF. The CDR3, as DNA: TGTGCCAGCAGCTTCTACGGGAGCTCCTACGAGCAGTACTTC.

The chain's CDR3 is CASSDSGGTLPIDTQYF. As DNA, the CDR3 is TGTGCCAGCAGTGACTCAGGGGGGACCCTACCTATCGATACGCAGTATTTT. This chain uses TRBV2 with TRBJ2-3, with D possibly matching TRBD1 (7 bases). With 3 bases removed from V and 6 bases from J, the gap between germline ends came to 22 bases. The CDR3 is made up of 17 amino acids. CDR1 SNHLY and CDR2 FYNNEI come from the germline V gene.

This sequence joins TRBV10-3 and TRBJ1-5; D not resolved. Trimming stripped 2 bases from V and 3 bases from J, with 5 bases between. The length of the CDR3 is 13 residues. Germline V lookup: CDR1 ENHRY, CDR2 SYGVKD. The CDR3 reads CAISESPNQPQHF. The CDR3 nucleotides are TGTGCCATCAGTGAGAGCCCCAATCAGCCCCAGCATTTT.

The CDR3 protein is CASSFRWGVEKLFF. Written as DNA, the CDR3 is TGTGCCAGCAGCTTTCGATGGGGGGTTGAAAAACTGTTTTTT. The chain joins TRBV11-2 to TRBJ1-4, with D possibly TRBD1 on 5 matching bases. The V end was cut by 3 bases, the J end by 7 bases, with 12 bases between. Germline V gene lookup returns CDR1 SGHAT and CDR2 FQNNGV. The CDR3 contains 14 residues.

In its sample, this clone ranks as medium-sized. The gene calls are TRBV7-9 and TRBJ2-2; 9 bases are a match to TRBD1. Germline CDR1 SEHNR, CDR2 FQNEAQ (reference sequence). The CDR3 has 17 amino acids. Unmatched junction bases numbered 15, after V lost 8 bases and J lost 5 bases. Here the CDR3 DNA reads TGTGCCAGCTCTCCTTTCTGGACAGGGGTGCGGACCGGGGAGCTGTTTTTT. It codes for CASSPFWTGVRTGELFF.

This chain connects TRBV6-1 to TRBJ2-5, with D hard to call. V was trimmed by 3 bases and J by 5 bases, leaving 13 bases between them. From germline, CDR1 is MNHNS and CDR2 SASEGT. This CDR3 has 14 residues. This CDR3 reads CASSDYFLRETQYF. CDR3 nucleotide sequence: TGTGCCAGCAGTGATTATTTCCTTAGGGAGACCCAGTACTTC.

Concerning this clone itself: Sequence at one end of the junction differs from germline and may be a read error. The chain links TRBV10-3 to TRBJ2-7; D possibly uses TRBD1 or TRBD2 (5 bases each). The germline CDR1 and CDR2 sequences are ENHRY and SYGVKD. The CDR3 loop spans 13 amino acids. The CDR3 sequence is CAPMGPLFYEQYF. The DNA of the CDR3 is TGCGCTCCCATGGGACCTCTCTTCTACGAGCAGTACTTC.

The gene calls are TRBV7-9 and TRBJ1-5, with TRBD1 matching over 8 bases. Trimming took 7 bases from V and 4 from J; bases not matched to a gene: 3. The V gene's germline CDR1 is SEHNR and CDR2 FQNEAQ (reference sequence). The CDR3 sequence is 13 residues long. This chain's CDR3 is CASNRDRNQPQHF. The CDR3 DNA reads as TGTGCCAGCAACCGGGACAGGAATCAGCCCCAGCATTTT.

The chain has TRBV19 and TRBJ2-7; possible D gene TRBD1, 5 bases. There are 13 residues in the CDR3. The V and J ends lost 3 bases and 3 bases respectively, with 9 bases between them. Germline CDR1 is LNHDA and CDR2 is SQIVND (reference sequence). The CDR3, as DNA: TGTGCCAGTAGTATTACAAGGGGCTACGAGCAGTACTTC. Its translation: CASSITRGYEQYF. Supplemented by reference TRBV19 and TRBJ2-7, the full variable domain reads DGGITQSPKYLFRKEGQNVTLSCEQNLNHDAMYWYRQDPGQGLRLIYYSQIVNDFQKGDIAEGYSVSREKKESFPLTVTSAQKNPTAFYLCASSITRGYEQYFGPGTRLTVT.

The chain uses TRBV18 and TRBJ2-1; TRBD2 agrees at 7 bases. With V trimmed by 0 bases and J by 5 bases, 7 bases remained unmatched. The germline V gene has CDR1 KGHSH and CDR2 LQKENI. The CDR3 consists of 16 residues. CDR3 protein: CASSPPRLAADNEQFF. The DNA of the CDR3 is TGTGCCAGCTCACCACCCCGCCTAGCGGCCGACAATGAGCAGTTCTTC.

This rearrangement joins TRBV15 to TRBJ1-4, with 9 nucleotides matching TRBD1. CDR3 length: 16 amino acids. J gave up 8 bases and V 1 base, and 8 bases lay outside the gene matches. Germline V gene sequence: CDR1 LNHNV, CDR2 YYDKDF (reference sequence). CDR3 protein: CATSRGTGGRKEKLFF. As DNA, the CDR3 is TGTGCCACCAGCAGAGGCACAGGGGGCCGTAAGGAAAAACTGTTTTTT.

V is TRBV18 and J is TRBJ1-1; 8 bases align to TRBD1. Germline CDR1 and CDR2: KGHSH and LQKENI. V lost 3 bases to trimming and J lost 1 base; unmatched junction nucleotides: 4. The CDR3 sequence is 15 residues long. In nucleotides, the CDR3 is TGTGCCAGCTCACCCAGGACAGGGACGAACACTGAAGCTTTCTTT. This gives the protein CASSPRTGTNTEAFF.

V gene TRBV5-1 combines with J gene TRBJ2-4, with TRBD2 as a possible D gene (6 bases). Trimming shortened V by 3 bases and J by 0 bases, and 13 bases separated the two germline ends. CDR3 length equals 16 residues. From germline, CDR1 is SGHRS and CDR2 YFSETQ. The CDR3 DNA reads as TGCGCCAGCAGCTCTGCGGCGGGGCTAGCCAAAAACATTCAGTACTTC. Translating it yields CASSSAAGLAKNIQYF.

This sequence joins TRBV15 and TRBJ1-1; 8 bases fit TRBD1. Trimming cost V 2 bases and J 4 bases; bases outside gene matches: 9. CDR3 length equals 16 residues. Germline loops: CDR1 LNHNV, CDR2 YYDKDF (reference sequence). The CDR3, as DNA: TGTGCCACCAGCAGATGGACAGGGCAGTCGGGCACTGAAGCTTTCTTT. Protein sequence: CATSRWTGQSGTEAFF.

This clone was detected a few times. The genes are TRBV30 and TRBJ2-1, with TRBD2 as a possible D gene (6 bases). The V end was cut by 1 base, the J end by 0 bases, with 13 bases between. Per germline, CDR1 GTSNPN and CDR2 SVGIG (reference sequence). This CDR3 contains 16 residues. The chain's CDR3 is CAWSGLGGGSYNEQFF. The CDR3 DNA reads TGTGCCTGGAGTGGCCTGGGGGGAGGCTCCTACAATGAGCAGTTCTTC.

This clone was seen a handful of times. The genes are TRBV19 and TRBJ2-6, with D unresolved. This CDR3 is built from 14 residues. Per the germline V gene, CDR1 is LNHDA and CDR2 is SQIVND (reference sequence). V lost 5 bases and J 0 bases, leaving 5 bases between the germline ends. CDR3 nucleotide sequence: TGTGCCAGTAGTCAAGGCTCTGGGGCCAACGTCCTGACTTTC. It encodes CASSQGSGANVLTF. Together with reference TRBV19 and TRBJ2-6, the CDR3 gives the full variable domain: DGGITQSPKYLFRKEGQNVTLSCEQNLNHDAMYWYRQDPGQGLRLIYYSQIVNDFQKGDIAEGYSVSREKKESFPLTVTSAQKNPTAFYLCASSQGSGANVLTFGAGSRLTVL.

The chain recombines TRBV7-8 with TRBJ1-5, with D possibly matching TRBD1 (5 bases). The CDR3 contains 13 residues. Germline V gene data show CDR1 as SGHVS and CDR2 as FQNEAQ. V was clipped by 5 bases and J by 7 bases, with 12 bases between them. The CDR3 region is CASSVRDLQPQHF. CDR3 nucleotide sequence: TGTGCCAGCAGCGTCCGGGACCTACAGCCCCAGCATTTT. Together with reference TRBV7-8 and TRBJ1-5, the CDR3 gives the full variable domain: GAGVSQSPRYKVAKRGQDVALRCDPISGHVSLFWYQQALGQGPEFLTYFQNEAQLDKSGLPSDRFFAERPEGSVSTLKIQRTQQEDSAVYLCASSVRDLQPQHFGDGTRLSIL.

This chain connects TRBV6-1 to TRBJ1-1, with 7 nucleotides matching TRBD1. This CDR3 comprises 15 residues. With 6 bases clipped from V and 1 base from J, the junction kept 8 bases outside the gene matches. Germline CDR1 MNHNS, CDR2 SASEGT. The CDR3 loop is CASSTYRTGNTEAFF. The DNA for the CDR3 is TGTGCCAGCAGCACATACCGGACAGGGAACACTGAAGCTTTCTTT.

This clone was seen only a few times. The same CDR3 is also encoded by other DNA sequences in this sample. The chain is built from TRBV5-1 and TRBJ2-5, with a possible D match to TRBD2 (5 bases). Trimming cost V 0 bases and J 1 base, with 7 bases left between them. The CDR3 extends over 14 amino acids. Germline V lookup: CDR1 SGHRS, CDR2 YFSETQ. CDR3 sequence reads: CASSLAGVQETQYF. The CDR3 nucleotides read TGCGCCAGCAGCTTGGCCGGGGTCCAAGAGACCCAGTACTTC.

The chain combines TRBV19 with TRBJ2-3, with TRBD2 identical over 12 bases. Germline V lookup: CDR1 LNHDA, CDR2 SQIVND (reference sequence). The length of the CDR3 is 16 residues. Trimming took 5 bases from V and 2 from J; bases not matched to a gene: 5. The CDR3 DNA sequence: TGTGCCAGTAGTCGCGGACTAGCGGGATACACAGATACGCAGTATTTT. Its translation: CASSRGLAGYTDTQYF.

V is TRBV28 and J is TRBJ2-3; D is unresolved. The length of the CDR3 is 12 residues. V was pared by 6 bases and J by 4 bases, with 8 bases between. Germline assignment: CDR1 MDHEN and CDR2 SYDVKM. CDR3 sequence reads: CASSHFPDTQYF. CDR3 DNA: TGTGCCAGCAGCCACTTCCCAGATACGCAGTATTTT.

The chain combines TRBV6-5 with TRBJ2-7, with D perhaps TRBD1 or TRBD2 (6 bases each). Germline CDR1 is MNHEY and CDR2 is SVGAGI. Trimming pared 2 bases from V and 3 bases from J, leaving 14 bases between. There are 15 residues in the CDR3. CDR3 sequence reads: CASSYPGATRYEQYF. Here the CDR3 DNA reads TGTGCCAGCAGTTACCCGGGGGCGACGCGCTACGAGCAGTACTTC.